This T cell receptor (beta chain) is drawn from a study of shared clonotypes between healthy human individuals. Only in-frame clones appear in the TCRdb table, and some are missing; sequencing was by immunoSEQ multiplex PCR. The sample holds some 1,600,000 clones, 95% to 99% seen once. The CDR3 contains 20 residues. With V trimmed by 2 bases and J by 1 base, 13 bases remained unmatched. Germline V gene sequence: CDR1 SGHVS, CDR2 FQNEAQ. This clonotype originated in a man in his thirties or forties in good health. Sequencing was done on a sample of naive CD4+ T cells sorted from blood. The subset was: CD45RA+ positively selected. V and J are TRBV7-8 and TRBJ2-1, with 11 positions matching TRBD2. The CDR3 reads CASSLFVASGRLGSYNEQFF. CDR3 coding DNA: TGTGCCAGCAGCTTATTTGTGGCTAGCGGGAGGTTAGGGTCCTACAATGAGCAGTTCTTC.